These T cell receptor beta chains were read from a single sample in a study of radiation and T cells in renal cell carcinoma. Sequenced by immunoSEQ multiplex PCR; TCRdb stores in-frame clones only, minus some. The sample includes tens of thousands of clones, about 80% of them seen just once. Sequencing used blood, obtained from a patient whose treatment included radiotherapy and nephrectomy. The receptors stem from a man in his fifties or sixties with renal cell carcinoma. The CDR3 runs from the conserved cysteine through the conserved F or W. D genes are given only for firm matches. The listing skips clone size in some rows; elsewhere it reads once, few, many or a size class.

V gene	J gene	clone size	D gene	CDR3 DNA	CDR3 protein
TRBV2	TRBJ1-6	.	.	TGTGCCAGCAGTCGGGGGGGGCTCCTAGAGGATTCACCCCTCCACTTT	CASSRGGLLEDSPLHF
TRBV5-1	TRBJ1-2	.	.	TGCGCCAGCGCCCAAGGCCTGGACGTGGGCTATGGCTACACCTTC	CASAQGLDVGYGYTF
TRBV7-2	TRBJ2-1	few	TRBD2	TGTGCCAGCAGCGTCCCGCCTAGCGGACCAGGCAATGAGCAGTTCTTC	CASSVPPSGPGNEQFF
TRBV5-4	TRBJ2-1	.	TRBD2	TGTGCCAGCAGCTTCAATCCGGGACTAGCGAATGAGCAGTTCTTC	CASSFNPGLANEQFF
TRBV18	TRBJ1-1	once	.	TGTGCCAGCTCACCAGTCCGGGAGAACACTGAAGCTTTCTTT	CASSPVRENTEAFF
TRBV19	TRBJ2-7	.	TRBD1	TGTGCCAGTAGTCATAATCCGGGACAGAGCTACTACGAGCAGTACTTC	CASSHNPGQSYYEQYF
TRBV9	TRBJ1-1	.	.	TGTGCCAGCAGCGTGGCAGGCCAAGTCATCACTGAAGCTTTCTTT	CASSVAGQVITEAFF
TRBV30	TRBJ1-6	.	.	TGTGCCTGGAGTGGAAGCTCCTATAATTCACCCCTCCACTTT	CAWSGSSYNSPLHF
TRBV5-1	TRBJ1-1	.	.	TGCGCCAGCAGCTTGGTCGCGGGCACGGCTGAAGCTTTCTTT	CASSLVAGTAEAFF
TRBV6-1	TRBJ1-5	.	.	TGTGCCAGCAGTGAAGCAACCACCCTCCATCGGCAGGTCAATCAGCCCCAGCATTTT	CASSEATTLHRQVNQPQHF
TRBV18	TRBJ1-2	.	TRBD1	TGTGCCAGCTCACCAAGCAGAGTAGGACAGGAAAACTATGGCTACACCTTC	CASSPSRVGQENYGYTF
TRBV30	TRBJ1-4	once	.	TGTGCCTGGAGTGAGGGGGGGGGAACTGAAAAACTGTTTTTT	CAWSEGGGTEKLFF
TRBV5-1	TRBJ2-3	once	.	TGCGCCAGCAGCCTACAGGAGCCCACAGATACGCAGTATTTT	CASSLQEPTDTQYF
TRBV2	TRBJ1-2	.	TRBD1	TGTGCCAGCAGCCGGGACAGAGCAAGGAACTATGGCTACACCTTC	CASSRDRARNYGYTF
TRBV7-7	TRBJ1-3	.	.	TGTGCCAGCAGCTCCGGACAGCCCCTCTCTGGAAACACCATATATTTT	CASSSGQPLSGNTIYF
TRBV29-1	TRBJ2-2	.	.	TGCAGCGTTGAACTCGGCGGCAGCCTTCTGACCGGGGAGCTGTTTTTT	CSVELGGSLLTGELFF
TRBV19	TRBJ1-3	once	.	TGTGCCACCCGGACCTCTGGAAACACCATATATTTT	CATRTSGNTIYF
TRBV19	TRBJ1-2	.	TRBD1	TGTGCCAGTACGGGACAGACATATGGCTACACCTTC	CASTGQTYGYTF
TRBV29-1	TRBJ1-2	.	TRBD1	TGCAGCGCCCACGCAGCGGACAGGGATTATGGCTACACCTTC	CSAHAADRDYGYTF
TRBV7-2	TRBJ2-7	.	TRBD2	TGTGCCAGCAGCTCGACCTTGGCGGGGGGCTGGTACGAGCAGTACTTC	CASSSTLAGGWYEQYF
TRBV29-1	TRBJ1-5	.	.	TGTAGCATTCTACTGGGAGGCGATCAGCCCCAGCATTTT	CSILLGGDQPQHF
TRBV25-1	TRBJ2-3	.	.	TGTGCCAGCAGTGGTTCTCCCCGGACGGTAAACACAGATACGCAGTATTTT	CASSGSPRTVNTDTQYF
TRBV6-1	TRBJ2-3	.	TRBD2	TGTGCCAGCAGTGGGGGACTAGCGGGAGGGCCGAGCACAGATACGCAGTATTTT	CASSGGLAGGPSTDTQYF
TRBV21-1	TRBJ1-2	once	.	TGTGCCAGCAGCCCCCCCGCCTTCATCAACTATGGCTACACCTTC	CASSPPAFINYGYTF
TRBV4-2	TRBJ2-1	.	TRBD2	TGTGCCAGCAGCCAAGATCCGACTAGCGGGAGAAAGAAGGAGTTCTTC	CASSQDPTSGRKKEFF
TRBV5-1	TRBJ1-2	.	.	TGCGCCAGCAGCCCCACATCAGGGATAGACGGCTACACCTTC	CASSPTSGIDGYTF
TRBV7-2	TRBJ2-5	.	TRBD2	TGTGCCAGCAGCGGATCCGGGACTAGCGGGAGAGATGAGACCCAGTACTTC	CASSGSGTSGRDETQYF
TRBV29-1	TRBJ1-6	.	.	TGCAGCGTCCAAAACAAGGGAAAAGTTAATTCACCCCTCCACTTT	CSVQNKGKVNSPLHF
TRBV10-2	TRBJ2-3	.	.	TGCGCCAGCAGGGAGGTAGAGACGAGGGCCGATACGCAGTATTTT	CASREVETRADTQYF
TRBV7-2	TRBJ1-6	.	TRBD1	TGTGCCAGCAGCTTCTCAGGGACAGCGACCTTCCACTTT	CASSFSGTATFHF
TRBV9	TRBJ2-1	.	.	TGTGCCAGCAGCGAATCCAATGAGCAGTTCTTC	CASSESNEQFF
TRBV2	TRBJ2-2	.	TRBD2	TGTGCCAGCCTCCTTCGGGCGGGAGGGAACACCGGGGAGCTGTTTTTT	CASLLRAGGNTGELFF
TRBV6-1	TRBJ1-2	once	.	TGTGCCAGCAGTGAAGGGACCCCGCGGTATGGCTACACCTTC	CASSEGTPRYGYTF
TRBV18	TRBJ1-4	once	.	TGTGCCAGCTCACCACAGTTGGGGCGGACTAATGAAAAACTGTTTTTT	CASSPQLGRTNEKLFF
TRBV11-2	TRBJ2-3	.	TRBD2	TGTGCCAGCAGTGGACTAGCGGGAGCCCCCACAGATACGCAGTATTTT	CASSGLAGAPTDTQYF
TRBV19	TRBJ1-2	.	.	TGTGCCAGTAGTCTCTTACACTATGGCTACACCTTC	CASSLLHYGYTF
TRBV30	TRBJ1-3	.	.	TGTGCCTGGAGTGTTCGGGATACTTCTGGAAACACCATATATTTT	CAWSVRDTSGNTIYF
TRBV2	TRBJ2-3	.	TRBD1	TGTGCCAGCAGCCGGGACAGGGGAACAGATACGCAGTATTTT	CASSRDRGTDTQYF
TRBV29-1	TRBJ1-2	once	.	TGCAGCGGCAGCAACTATGGCTACACCTTC	CSGSNYGYTF
TRBV28	TRBJ1-2	.	TRBD1	TGTGCCAGCAGTCAACTCACAGGGGCCCACTATGGCTACACCTTC	CASSQLTGAHYGYTF